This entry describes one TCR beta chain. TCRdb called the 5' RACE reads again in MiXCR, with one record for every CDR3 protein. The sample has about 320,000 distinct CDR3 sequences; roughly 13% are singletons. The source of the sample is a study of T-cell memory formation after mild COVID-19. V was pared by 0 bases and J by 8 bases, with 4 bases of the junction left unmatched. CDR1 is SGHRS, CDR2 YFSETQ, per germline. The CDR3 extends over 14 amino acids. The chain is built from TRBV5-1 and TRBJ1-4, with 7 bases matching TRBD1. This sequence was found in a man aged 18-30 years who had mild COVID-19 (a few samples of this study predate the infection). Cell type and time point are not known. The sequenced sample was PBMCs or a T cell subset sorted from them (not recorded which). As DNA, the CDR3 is TGCGCCAGCAGCTTGGGACAGGGCGACGAAAAACTGTTTTTT. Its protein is CASSLGQGDEKLFF.